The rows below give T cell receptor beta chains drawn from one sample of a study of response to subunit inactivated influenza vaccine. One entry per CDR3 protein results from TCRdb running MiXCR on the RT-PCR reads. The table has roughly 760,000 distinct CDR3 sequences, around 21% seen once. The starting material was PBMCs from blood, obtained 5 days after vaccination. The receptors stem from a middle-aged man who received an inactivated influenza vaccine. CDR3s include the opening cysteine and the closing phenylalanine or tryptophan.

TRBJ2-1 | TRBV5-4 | CASSGNRGTPYNEQFF
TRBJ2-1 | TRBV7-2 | CASSLVGTSSYNEQFF
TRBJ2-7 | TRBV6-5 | CASSYRDRSEQYF
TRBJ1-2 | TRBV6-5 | CASSYSIRQGYGYTF
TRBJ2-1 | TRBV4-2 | CASSQEFGGGPHNEQFF
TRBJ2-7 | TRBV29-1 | CSVEDRTLREQYF
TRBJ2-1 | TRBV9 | CAGGGGPNNEQFF
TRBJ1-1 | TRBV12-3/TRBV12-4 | CASSFEGRTEAFF
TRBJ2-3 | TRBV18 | CASSPTGLAYSTDTQYF
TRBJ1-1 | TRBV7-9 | CASSPGAGRAFF
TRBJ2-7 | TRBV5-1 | CASSSRQRGPYEQYF
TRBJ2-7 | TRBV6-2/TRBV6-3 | CASSFLKSGTAMKSQYF
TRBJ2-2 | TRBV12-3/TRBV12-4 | CASIPGLAGTGELFF
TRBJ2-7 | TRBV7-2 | CASSLEGLAGLNF
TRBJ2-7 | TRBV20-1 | CSATHRDRGPLSSYEQYF
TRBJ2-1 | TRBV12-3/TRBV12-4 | CASSFAAWNEQFF
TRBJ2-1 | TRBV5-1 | CASGPMGSSFNEQFF
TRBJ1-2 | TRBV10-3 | CAISNAGNNYGYTF
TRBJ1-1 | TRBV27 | CASSSFLRQGAMGTEAFF
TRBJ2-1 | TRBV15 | CATSAGLAAYNEQFF
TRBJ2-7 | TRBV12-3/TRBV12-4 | CASSWGGGTYEQYF
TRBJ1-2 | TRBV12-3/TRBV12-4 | CASSLTGTGYGYTF
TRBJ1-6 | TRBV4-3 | CASSQDGRTYTISPLHF
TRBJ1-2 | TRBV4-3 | CASSPNRLVGYTF
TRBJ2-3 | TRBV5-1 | CASSLGGQGSTDTQYF
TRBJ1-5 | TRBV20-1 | CSARDPTRSSNQPQHF
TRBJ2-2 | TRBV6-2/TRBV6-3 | CASSQRTSGRARTGELFF
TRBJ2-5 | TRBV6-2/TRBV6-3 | CASSYSTPSGYQETQYF
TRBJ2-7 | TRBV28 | CASSLVFIEQYF
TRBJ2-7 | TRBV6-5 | CASRYRQWWYEQYF